The 29 T cell receptor beta chains below come from one sample, sequenced in a study of blood T cell repertoires in COVID-19. The assay was immunoSEQ multiplex PCR, and TCRdb's table has in-frame clones only and misses some. The repertoire includes around 42,000 clones, about four fifths of them detected once, and 2% to 3% sits in the top ten. The sequencing sample was made of peripheral blood. Receptors originate from a woman aged 55-70 years with acute or convalescent COVID-19.

The chain employs TRBV5-4 and TRBJ1-2; 9 bases agree with TRBD1. CDR3 length: 16 residues. Germline assignment: CDR1 SGHNT and CDR2 YYREEE (reference sequence). V shed 1 base and J 6 bases; nucleotides not matched to a gene: 10. The CDR3 DNA reads as TGTGCCAGCAGCTTGCCAGACCCGACAGGGGGGGATGGCTACACCTTC. Translating it yields CASSLPDPTGGDGYTF.

This sequence joins TRBV18 and TRBJ2-5; no firm D call. Trimming cost V 2 bases and J 1 base, with 5 bases left between them. Germline lookup yields CDR1 KGHSH and CDR2 LQKENI. The length of the CDR3 is 13 residues. In nucleotides, the CDR3 is TGTGCCAGCTCACCAGGCATCCAAGAGACCCAGTACTTC. Amino acid sequence: CASSPGIQETQYF. The variable domain in full, completed from reference TRBV18 and TRBJ2-5, reads NAGVMQNPRHLVRRRGQEARLRCSPMKGHSHVYWYRQLPEEGLKFMVYLQKENIIDESGMPKERFSAEFPKEGPSILRIQQVVRGDSAAYFCASSPGIQETQYFGPGTRLLVL.

This clone occurred a few times. The J gene is TRBJ2-7, the V gene TRBV3-1 (or the pseudogene TRBV3-2), with 12 positions matching TRBD2. The germline CDR1 and CDR2 sequences are LGHDT and YNNKEL (reference sequence). The length of the CDR3 is 15 residues. Trimming at V came to 5 bases and at J to 6 bases, leaving 8 bases not matched to a gene. The CDR3 sequence is CASSKGLAGTREQYF. In DNA form, the CDR3 reads TGTGCCAGCAGCAAAGGACTAGCGGGAACACGCGAGCAGTACTTC.

J is TRBJ2-2 and V is TRBV5-4; possible D gene TRBD1, 6 bases. The germline CDR1 and CDR2 sequences are SGHNT and YYREEE (reference sequence). V was shortened by 6 bases and J by 6 bases, with 15 bases between the two germline ends. This CDR3 spans 14 amino acids. In nucleotides, the CDR3 is TGTGCCAGCACCCCGAGACAGGAGGCCGGGGAGCTGTTTTTT. It translates to CASTPRQEAGELFF.

The chain links TRBV2 to TRBJ2-5; no firm D call. The length of the CDR3 is 13 residues. The V end was cut by 4 bases, the J end by 7 bases, with 13 bases between. In germline, CDR1 is SNHLY, CDR2 FYNNEI. Here the CDR3 reads CASSAEQTPTQYF. The DNA of the CDR3 is TGTGCCAGCAGTGCCGAACAGACCCCGACCCAGTACTTC. The full variable domain, with the rest looked up from reference TRBV2 and TRBJ2-5, is EPEVTQTPSHQVTQMGQEVILRCVPISNHLYFYWYRQILGQKVEFLVSFYNNEISEKSEIFDDQFSVERPDGSNFTLKIRSTKLEDSAMYFCASSAEQTPTQYFGPGTRLLVL.

V gene TRBV6-5 combines with J gene TRBJ2-2; a weak D match, TRBD2 (6 bases). This CDR3 has 15 amino acids. The germline V gene has CDR1 MNHEY and CDR2 SVGAGI. V was clipped by 9 bases and J by 6 bases, with 20 bases between them. The CDR3 loop reads CASSEVPLAPGELFF. CDR3 sequence (DNA): TGTGCCAGTTCCGAAGTCCCGCTAGCGCCCGGGGAGCTGTTTTTT.

A single count supports this clone. The V gene is TRBV7-9, the J gene TRBJ2-1, with 12 bases identical to TRBD2. Germline-derived CDR1 and CDR2 are SEHNR and FQNEAQ (reference sequence). The junction had 12 bases not matched to a gene; V was cut back by 4 bases and J by 8 bases. The CDR3 runs to 17 residues. The DNA for the CDR3 is TGTGCCAGCAGCTCCCGGACTAGCGGGGATAGATACGATGAGCAGTTCTTC. Protein sequence: CASSSRTSGDRYDEQFF.

CDR3 in amino acids: CASSDPARTGNYGYTF. In DNA, the CDR3 is TGTGCCAGCAGTGACCCGGCCAGGACGGGAAACTATGGCTACACCTTC. This sequence joins TRBV6-1 and TRBJ1-2; no firm D call. The CDR3 consists of 16 residues. CDR1 MNHNS and CDR2 SASEGT come from the germline V gene. The V end was cut by 3 bases, the J end by 2 bases, with 16 bases between.

This clone was seen just once. The genes are TRBV18 and TRBJ1-2; TRBD1 is a possible D gene (6 bases). The V gene lost 5 bases and the J gene lost 12 bases, with 19 bases spanning the gap. Per the germline V gene, CDR1 is KGHSH and CDR2 is LQKENI. CDR3 length: 13 residues. This chain's CDR3 is CASSYDTTGPNTF. The CDR3 bases are TGTGCCAGCTCATACGATACGACAGGTCCTAACACCTTC.

The rearrangement uses TRBV6-5 and TRBJ2-1; D is unclear. The CDR3 is 10 amino acids. The V gene's germline CDR1 is MNHEY and CDR2 SVGAGI. Trimming pared 9 bases from V and 5 bases from J, leaving 5 bases between. The CDR3 DNA follows: TGTGCCAGTGGCCACAATGAGCAGTTCTTC. Translating gives CASGHNEQFF.

The V gene is TRBV5-4, the J gene TRBJ1-4; 9 bases align to TRBD1. Germline V lookup: CDR1 SGHNT, CDR2 YYREEE (reference sequence). Trimming removed 3 bases from V and 8 bases from J; junction bases left unmatched: 5. The CDR3 is 14 residues long. The CDR3 DNA sequence: TGTGCCAGCAGCTGGGACAGGGAGAAGGAAAAACTGTTTTTT. Protein product: CASSWDREKEKLFF.

The chain uses TRBV30 and TRBJ1-1; 7 bases are shared with TRBD1. CDR3 length: 17 amino acids. In germline, CDR1 is GTSNPN, CDR2 SVGIG (reference sequence). V was pared by 2 bases and J by 0 bases, with 12 bases of the junction left unmatched. CDR3 residues: CAWSTYRQGKMNTEAFF. CDR3 nucleotides: TGTGCCTGGAGTACCTACCGACAGGGAAAGATGAACACTGAAGCTTTCTTT.

The chain carries TRBV28 and TRBJ2-1; weak D call: TRBD1 (6 bases). V shed 9 bases and J shed 4 bases, with 13 bases lying between them. CDR1 is MDHEN, CDR2 SYDVKM, per germline. CDR3 length equals 13 residues. The CDR3 DNA follows: TGTGCCAGTCTCGGACAGATTTACAATGAGCAGTTCTTC. The encoded protein is CASLGQIYNEQFF.

The rearrangement joins TRBV5-1 to TRBJ1-2; D call uncertain. The CDR3 is 14 amino acids. The V gene lost 5 bases and the J gene lost 4 bases, with 15 bases spanning the gap. Germline V CDR1 and CDR2: SGHRS, YFSETQ. The CDR3 loop reads CASRSTAGFYGYTF. The DNA of the CDR3 is TGCGCCAGCAGATCCACGGCGGGGTTCTATGGCTACACCTTC.

The chain combines TRBV5-1 with TRBJ1-5, with D tentatively TRBD1 (5 bases). Germline loops: CDR1 SGHRS, CDR2 YFSETQ. V was trimmed by 0 bases and J by 7 bases, leaving 8 bases between them. CDR3 length equals 13 residues. CDR3 in DNA: TGCGCCAGCAGCTTGGTCCAGGGACAGCCCCAGCATTTT. Its translation is CASSLVQGQPQHF.

The rearrangement joins TRBV7-9 to TRBJ2-5; the match to TRBD2 covers 10 bases. This CDR3 has 15 amino acids. The trim removed 4 bases at V and 5 bases at J, leaving 7 bases unmatched. Per the germline V gene, CDR1 is SEHNR and CDR2 is FQNEAQ (reference sequence). The CDR3 bases are TGTGCCAGCAGCTACAGCCTAGCGGGAGAGGAGACCCAGTACTTC. Protein: CASSYSLAGEETQYF.

This clone was detected once. The chain combines TRBV2 with TRBJ1-1; 7 bases match TRBD1. The CDR3 covers 14 residues. Germline V gene sequence: CDR1 SNHLY, CDR2 FYNNEI. The trim removed 3 bases at V and 9 bases at J, leaving 10 bases unmatched. The CDR3 bases are TGTGCCAGCAGTGACGGGACAGTGCCGTTGAAAGCTTTCTTT. It codes for CASSDGTVPLKAFF. The variable domain in full, completed from reference TRBV2 and TRBJ1-1, reads EPEVTQTPSHQVTQMGQEVILRCVPISNHLYFYWYRQILGQKVEFLVSFYNNEISEKSEIFDDQFSVERPDGSNFTLKIRSTKLEDSAMYFCASSDGTVPLKAFFGQGTRLTVV.

V and J are TRBV2 and TRBJ1-6; D is uncertain. Trimming cost V 4 bases and J 7 bases, with 5 bases left between them. This CDR3 contains 12 residues. Germline V gene data show CDR1 as SNHLY and CDR2 as FYNNEI. CDR3 sequence: CASSVPNSPLHF. The CDR3 nucleotides are TGTGCCAGCAGTGTTCCGAATTCACCCCTCCACTTT. Based on the CDR3 plus reference TRBV2 and TRBJ1-6, the full variable domain is EPEVTQTPSHQVTQMGQEVILRCVPISNHLYFYWYRQILGQKVEFLVSFYNNEISEKSEIFDDQFSVERPDGSNFTLKIRSTKLEDSAMYFCASSVPNSPLHFGNGTRLTVT.

The gene calls are TRBV24-1 and TRBJ1-5; perhaps TRBD1 as D (5 bases). Trimming shortened V by 4 bases and J by 1 base, and 13 bases separated the two germline ends. CDR1 KGHDR and CDR2 SFDVKD come from the germline V gene. This CDR3 comprises 16 residues. The chain's CDR3 is CATSEPGYGSNQPQHF. The CDR3 bases are TGTGCCACCAGTGAGCCAGGGTACGGAAGCAATCAGCCCCAGCATTTT.

The CDR3 nucleotides read TGTGCCAGCTCACCAGTAGTAGGACAGGTTACGGGCACAGATACGCAGTATTTT. Translated: CASSPVVGQVTGTDTQYF. This chain connects TRBV18 to TRBJ2-3; 7 bases line up with TRBD1. Germline-derived CDR1 and CDR2 are KGHSH and LQKENI. Losses at the gene ends were 2 bases for V and 1 base for J; bases not matched to a gene: 12. The CDR3 covers 18 residues.

V and J are TRBV20-1 and TRBJ2-7, with 8 bases lining up with TRBD1. The CDR3 spans 15 residues. V was clipped by 3 bases and J by 6 bases; unmatched bases: 13. Germline CDR1 reads DFQATT; CDR2 reads SNEGSKA (reference sequence). For the CDR3, the DNA is TGCAGTGCTAGTGGGCGATTGCAGGGGGCGGGCGAGCAGTACTTC. Translation gives CSASGRLQGAGEQYF.

In its sample, this clone is medium-sized. The V and J genes are TRBV29-1 and TRBJ1-2; D is uncertain. The germline V gene encodes CDR1 SQVTM and CDR2 ANQGSEA. V lost 3 bases and J lost 3, with 11 bases in between. This CDR3 has 13 residues. The CDR3: CSVERNRDYGYTF. The DNA for the CDR3 is TGCAGCGTTGAGAGAAATCGAGACTATGGCTACACCTTC. The whole variable domain, filled in from reference TRBV29-1 and TRBJ1-2, reads SAVISQKPSRDICQRGTSLTIQCQVDSQVTMMFWYRQQPGQSLTLIATANQGSEATYESGFVIDKFPISRPNLTFSTLTVSNMSPEDSSIYLCSVERNRDYGYTFGSGTRLTVV.

This chain links TRBV4-1 with TRBJ1-1, with TRBD1 as a possible D gene (5 bases). The CDR3 has 15 amino acids. The germline V gene encodes CDR1 MGHRA and CDR2 YSYEKL. The V end lost 0 bases, the J end lost 4 bases, and 12 bases lay between the germline ends. DNA of the CDR3: TGCGCCAGCAGCCAAGACCCGCGGGGCGGCACTGAAGCTTTCTTT. Translating gives CASSQDPRGGTEAFF.

The chain joins TRBV18 to TRBJ1-3; 8 bases are a match to TRBD1. The CDR3 runs to 16 residues. The J segment lost 0 bases and the V segment lost 3 bases, leaving 4 bases of the junction unmatched. Germline V lookup: CDR1 KGHSH, CDR2 LQKENI. CDR3 nucleotides: TGTGCCAGCTCACCCGACAGGGGAGTCTCTGGAAACACCATATATTTT. It specifies CASSPDRGVSGNTIYF.

The chain is built from TRBV21-1 and TRBJ1-6; whether TRBD1, the table's D call, matches the DNA was not checked. TRBV21-1 is an annotated pseudogene. The CDR3 runs to 16 residues. CDR3 nucleotides: TGTGCCAGCAGCAAAGGAACAGGGTACCATAATTCACCCCTCCACTTT. This gives the protein CASSKGTGYHNSPLHF.

The CDR3 protein is CATSPATSSYNEQFF. The CDR3 region has the DNA TGTGCCACCAGCCCCGCGACTAGCTCCTACAATGAGCAGTTCTTC. V usage is TRBV24-1 and J usage is TRBJ2-1, with D tentatively TRBD2 (6 bases). The CDR3 runs 15 residues. The V gene's germline CDR1 is KGHDR and CDR2 SFDVKD. The V gene lost 7 bases and the J gene lost 0 bases, with 12 bases spanning the gap.

The table lists this clone with a count of one. Other nucleotide sequences from this sample produce the same CDR3. The chain is built from TRBV5-1 and TRBJ2-3, with D tentatively TRBD1 (5 bases). The length of the CDR3 is 14 residues. Germline CDR1 reads SGHRS; CDR2 reads YFSETQ. V shed 0 bases and J shed 0 bases, with 5 bases lying between them. The CDR3 loop reads CASSLGQSTDTQYF. The CDR3 region has the DNA TGCGCCAGCAGCTTGGGACAGAGCACAGATACGCAGTATTTT.

This sequence joins TRBV6-5 and TRBJ1-5; a weak D match, TRBD1 (5 bases). Germline-derived CDR1 and CDR2 are MNHEY and SVGAGI. This CDR3 contains 15 residues. V was clipped by 4 bases and J by 1 base, with 11 bases between them. The CDR3: CASSFQGGSNQPQHF. In DNA, the CDR3 is TGTGCCAGCAGTTTCCAGGGAGGAAGCAATCAGCCCCAGCATTTT.

The rearrangement uses TRBV6-6 and TRBJ1-5, with D perhaps matching TRBD1 (5 bases). Per germline, CDR1 MNHNY and CDR2 SVGAGI (reference sequence). The CDR3 loop spans 13 amino acids. Between the trimmed V and J ends, which lost 6 bases and 0 bases, there was a span of 6 bases. The CDR3 region has the DNA TGTGCCAGCAGACAGGATAGCAATCAGCCCCAGCATTTT. This gives the protein CASRQDSNQPQHF.